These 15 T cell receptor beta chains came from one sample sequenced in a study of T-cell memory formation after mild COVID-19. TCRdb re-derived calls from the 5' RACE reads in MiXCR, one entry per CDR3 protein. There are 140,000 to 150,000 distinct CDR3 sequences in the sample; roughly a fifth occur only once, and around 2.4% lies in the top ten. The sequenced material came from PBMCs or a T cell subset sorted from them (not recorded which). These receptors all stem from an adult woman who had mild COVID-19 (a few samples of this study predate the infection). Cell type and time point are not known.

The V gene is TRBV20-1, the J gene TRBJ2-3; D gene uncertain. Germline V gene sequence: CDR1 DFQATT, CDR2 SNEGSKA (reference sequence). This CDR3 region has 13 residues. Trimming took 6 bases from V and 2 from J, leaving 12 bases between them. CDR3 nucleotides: TGCAGTGCCCAGATGCGCATCACAGATACGCAGTATTTT. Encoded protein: CSAQMRITDTQYF.

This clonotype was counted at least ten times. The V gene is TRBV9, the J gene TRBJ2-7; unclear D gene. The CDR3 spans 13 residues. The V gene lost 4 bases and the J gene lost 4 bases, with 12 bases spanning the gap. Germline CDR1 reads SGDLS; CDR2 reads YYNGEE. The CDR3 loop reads CASSQHSEYEQYF. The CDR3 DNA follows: TGTGCCAGCAGCCAACACTCGGAATACGAGCAGTACTTC.

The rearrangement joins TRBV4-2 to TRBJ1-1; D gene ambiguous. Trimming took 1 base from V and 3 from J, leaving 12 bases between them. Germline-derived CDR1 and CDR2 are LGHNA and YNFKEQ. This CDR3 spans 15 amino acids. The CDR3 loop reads CASSQVGVTDTEAFF. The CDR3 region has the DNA TGTGCCAGCAGCCAAGTCGGGGTTACGGACACTGAAGCTTTCTTT.

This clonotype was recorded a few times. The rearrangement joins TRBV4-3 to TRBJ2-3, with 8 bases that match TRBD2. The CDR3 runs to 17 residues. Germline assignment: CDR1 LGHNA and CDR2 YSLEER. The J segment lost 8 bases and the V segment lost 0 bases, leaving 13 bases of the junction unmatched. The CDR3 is CASSQDYRTGGPRTQYF. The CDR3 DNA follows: TGCGCCAGCAGCCAAGATTATCGGACGGGAGGGCCCCGTACGCAGTATTTT.

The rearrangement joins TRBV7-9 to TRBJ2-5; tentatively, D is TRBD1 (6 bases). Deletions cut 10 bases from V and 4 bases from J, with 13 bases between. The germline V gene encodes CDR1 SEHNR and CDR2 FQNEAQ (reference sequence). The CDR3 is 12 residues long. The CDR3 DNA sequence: TGTGCCATCCGGACAGACGGAGAGACCCAGTACTTC. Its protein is CAIRTDGETQYF.

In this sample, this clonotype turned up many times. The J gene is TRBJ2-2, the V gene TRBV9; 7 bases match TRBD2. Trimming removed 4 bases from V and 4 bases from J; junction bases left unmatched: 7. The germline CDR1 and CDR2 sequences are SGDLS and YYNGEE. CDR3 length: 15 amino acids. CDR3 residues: CASSPRDYRTGELFF. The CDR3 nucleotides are TGTGCCAGCAGCCCCCGGGACTACCGCACCGGGGAGCTGTTTTTT.

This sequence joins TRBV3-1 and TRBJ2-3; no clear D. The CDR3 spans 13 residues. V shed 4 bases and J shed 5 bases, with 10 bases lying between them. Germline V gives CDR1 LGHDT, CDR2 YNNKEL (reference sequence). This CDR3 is CASSRRGQDTQYF. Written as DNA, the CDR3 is TGTGCCAGCAGCCGTCGCGGCCAAGATACGCAGTATTTT.

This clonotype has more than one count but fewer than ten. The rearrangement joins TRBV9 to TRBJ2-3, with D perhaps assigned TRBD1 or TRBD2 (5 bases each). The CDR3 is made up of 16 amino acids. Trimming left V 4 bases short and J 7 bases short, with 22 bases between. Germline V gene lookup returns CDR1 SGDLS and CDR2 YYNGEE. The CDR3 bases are TGTGCCAGCAGCCCAACCGGGACCACGAGGCTCCATACGCAGTATTTT. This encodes CASSPTGTTRLHTQYF.

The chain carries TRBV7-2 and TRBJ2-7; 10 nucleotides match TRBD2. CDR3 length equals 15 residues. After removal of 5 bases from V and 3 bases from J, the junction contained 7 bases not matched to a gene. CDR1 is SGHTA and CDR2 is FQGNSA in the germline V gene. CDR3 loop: CASSALAGVVYEQYF. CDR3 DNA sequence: TGTGCCAGCAGCGCCCTAGCGGGAGTAGTCTACGAGCAGTACTTC.

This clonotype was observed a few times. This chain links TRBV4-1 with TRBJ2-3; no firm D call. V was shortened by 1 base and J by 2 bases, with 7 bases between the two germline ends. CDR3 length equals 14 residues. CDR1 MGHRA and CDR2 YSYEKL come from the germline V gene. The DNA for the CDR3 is TGCGCCAGCAGCCAAGGGCTGAACACAGATACGCAGTATTTT. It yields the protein CASSQGLNTDTQYF.

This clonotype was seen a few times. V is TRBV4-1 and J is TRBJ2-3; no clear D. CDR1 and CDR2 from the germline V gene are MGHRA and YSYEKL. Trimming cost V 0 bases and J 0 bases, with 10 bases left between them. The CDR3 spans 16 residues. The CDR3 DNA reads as TGCGCCAGCAGCCAAGAAAGGTTATCTAGCACAGATACGCAGTATTTT. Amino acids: CASSQERLSSTDTQYF.

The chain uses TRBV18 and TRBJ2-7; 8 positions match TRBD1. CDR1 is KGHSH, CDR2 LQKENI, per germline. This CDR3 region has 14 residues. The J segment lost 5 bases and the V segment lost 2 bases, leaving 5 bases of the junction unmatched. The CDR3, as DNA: TGTGCCAGCTCACCAAGGCAGGGGGCCGACGAGCAGTACTTC. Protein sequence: CASSPRQGADEQYF.

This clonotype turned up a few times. The CDR3 sequence is CASLRRGRETQYF. Written as DNA, the CDR3 is TGTGCCAGCTTAAGGAGGGGCAGAGAGACCCAGTACTTC. The V gene is TRBV12-3 or TRBV12-4, the J gene TRBJ2-5; possible D gene TRBD2, 6 bases. V lost 8 bases to trimming and J lost 4 bases, with 14 bases between them. This CDR3 region has 13 residues.

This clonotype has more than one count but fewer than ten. In nucleotides, the CDR3 is TGTGCCAGCAGCTTAGCCGGCTCGGAGGGCTCCCTCTCCTACGAGCAGTACTTC. Translating it yields CASSLAGSEGSLSYEQYF. This chain links TRBV7-6 with TRBJ2-7; perhaps TRBD2 as D (6 bases). Germline V gene sequence: CDR1 SGHVS, CDR2 FNYEAQ. The CDR3 length is 18 residues. Trimming stripped 0 bases from V and 0 bases from J, with 18 bases between.

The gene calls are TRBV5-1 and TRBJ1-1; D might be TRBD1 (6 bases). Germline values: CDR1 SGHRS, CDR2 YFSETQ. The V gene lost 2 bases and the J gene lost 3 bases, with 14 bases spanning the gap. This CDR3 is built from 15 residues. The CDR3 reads CASSFGDRSDTEAFF. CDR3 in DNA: TGCGCCAGCAGCTTCGGTGACAGGTCTGACACTGAAGCTTTCTTT.